The 8 T cell receptor beta chains listed next were all sequenced from one sample in a study of T cells in Graves' hyperthyroidism and ophthalmopathy. What was amplified from RNA transcripts were TCR beta CDR3 regions. The TCR CDR3 was amplified in a first-round RT-PCR using the HTBI primer set. TCRdb re-called the multiplex PCR reads through MiXCR, storing one row per CDR3 protein. This table holds around 280,000 distinct CDR3 sequences, approximately 13% found once. The sequenced material came from blood. The origin of the receptors is a middle-aged woman with Graves' hyperthyroidism.

This chain links TRBV9 with TRBJ2-1; possibly TRBD2 for D (6 bases). Per the germline V gene, CDR1 is SGDLS and CDR2 is YYNGEE. V lost 7 bases, J lost 7 bases, and 15 bases lay in between. This CDR3 has 13 amino acids. The DNA of the CDR3 is TGTGCCAGCGAACCCGGAGGGTGGAATGAGCAGTTCTTC. Protein: CASEPGGWNEQFF.

Comment on this clonotype: Since a much larger clone is just one base distant, this may be a read error. The V gene is TRBV7-2, the J gene TRBJ2-3; D call uncertain. Trimming took off 1 base at V and 1 base at J, with 15 bases between the two ends. The CDR3 loop spans 17 amino acids. The germline V gene has CDR1 SGHTA and CDR2 FQGNSA. CDR3 sequence: CASSLELRRIGTDTQYF. CDR3 DNA sequence: TGTGCCAGCAGCTTAGAATTGCGGAGAATAGGCACAGATACGCAGTATTTT. Using reference TRBV7-2 and TRBJ2-3 for the parts outside the CDR3, the full variable domain is GAGVSQSPSNKVTEKGKDVELRCDPISGHTALYWYRQSLGQGLEFLIYFQGNSAPDKSGLPSDRFSAERTGGSVSTLTIQRTQQEDSAVYLCASSLELRRIGTDTQYFGPGTRLTVL.

This clonotype was recorded many times. The rearrangement uses TRBV25-1 and TRBJ1-1; D may be TRBD1 (5 bases). The germline V gene has CDR1 MGHDK and CDR2 SYGVNS. V lost 4 bases to trimming and J lost 1 base, with 13 bases between them. The CDR3 covers 15 residues. CDR3 in amino acids: CASSGVRDQNTEAFF. The DNA for the CDR3 is TGTGCCAGCAGTGGGGTCCGGGACCAGAACACTGAAGCTTTCTTT.

This sequence joins TRBV19 and TRBJ1-2; the match to TRBD1 covers 7 bases. V lost 5 bases to trimming and J lost 4 bases; unmatched junction nucleotides: 7. CDR1 LNHDA and CDR2 SQIVND come from the germline V gene (reference sequence). The CDR3 is 14 amino acids. The CDR3 DNA reads as TGTGCCAGTAGTTCAATACAGGGGCTCTATGGCTACACCTTC. Translation: CASSSIQGLYGYTF.

There are many counts of this clonotype. The chain joins TRBV6-1 to TRBJ1-3; D ambiguous. Germline CDR1 reads MNHNS; CDR2 reads SASEGT. Trimming took off 7 bases at V and 1 base at J, with 11 bases between the two ends. CDR3 length equals 14 residues. The CDR3 loop is CASIPDRSGNTIYF. The DNA of the CDR3 is TGTGCCAGCATCCCCGACCGTTCTGGAAACACCATATATTTT.

This clonotype occurred a few times. V usage is TRBV19 and J usage is TRBJ2-7; D unclear. Germline V gene lookup returns CDR1 LNHDA and CDR2 SQIVND (reference sequence). Trimming pared 3 bases from V and 0 bases from J, leaving 12 bases between. The CDR3 runs to 15 residues. Here the CDR3 DNA reads TGTGCCAGTAGTATTGACTCTCAGAGCTCCTACGAGCAGTACTTC. Translated: CASSIDSQSSYEQYF.

This clonotype was observed many times. The chain uses TRBV2 and TRBJ1-1, with D possibly matching TRBD1 (6 bases). Germline CDR1 and CDR2: SNHLY and FYNNEI. V dropped 3 bases and J dropped 3 bases, with 11 bases sitting between them. The CDR3 spans 14 residues. The CDR3 sequence: CASSEDRSYTEAFF. The CDR3 nucleotides read TGTGCCAGCAGTGAGGACAGATCGTACACTGAAGCTTTCTTT.

This clonotype has ten or more counts. The CDR3 is CASKDSGLYNEQFF. In nucleotides, the CDR3 is TGTGCCAGCAAGGACTCGGGCCTCTACAATGAGCAGTTCTTC. The chain uses TRBV6-1 and TRBJ2-1; possible D gene TRBD2, 5 bases. V was shortened by 7 bases and J by 3 bases, with 13 bases between the two germline ends. The CDR3 is 14 amino acids. Per the germline V gene, CDR1 is MNHNS and CDR2 is SASEGT.